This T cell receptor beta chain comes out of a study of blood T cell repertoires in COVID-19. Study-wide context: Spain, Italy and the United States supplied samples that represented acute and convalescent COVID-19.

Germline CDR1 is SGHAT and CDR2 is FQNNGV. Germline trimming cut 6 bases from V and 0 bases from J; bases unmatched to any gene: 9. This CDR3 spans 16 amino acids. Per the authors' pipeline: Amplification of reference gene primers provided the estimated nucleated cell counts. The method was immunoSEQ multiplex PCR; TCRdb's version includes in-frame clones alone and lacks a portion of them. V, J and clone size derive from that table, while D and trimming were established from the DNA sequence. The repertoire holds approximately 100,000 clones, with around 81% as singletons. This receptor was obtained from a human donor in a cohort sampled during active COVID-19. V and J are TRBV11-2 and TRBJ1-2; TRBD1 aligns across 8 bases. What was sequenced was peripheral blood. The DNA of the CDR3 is TGTGCCAGCAGTCTCCGGGACAGGACTACTAACTATGGCTACACCTTC. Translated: CASSLRDRTTNYGYTF.